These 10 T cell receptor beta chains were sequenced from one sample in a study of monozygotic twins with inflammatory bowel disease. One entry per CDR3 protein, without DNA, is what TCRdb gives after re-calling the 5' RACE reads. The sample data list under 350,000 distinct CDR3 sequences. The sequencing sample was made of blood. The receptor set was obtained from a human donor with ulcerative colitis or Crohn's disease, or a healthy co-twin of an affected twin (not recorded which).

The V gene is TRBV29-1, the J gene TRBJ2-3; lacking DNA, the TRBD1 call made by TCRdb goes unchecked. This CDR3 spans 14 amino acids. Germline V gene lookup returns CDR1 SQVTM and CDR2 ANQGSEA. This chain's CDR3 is CSPRPYLSTDTQYF.

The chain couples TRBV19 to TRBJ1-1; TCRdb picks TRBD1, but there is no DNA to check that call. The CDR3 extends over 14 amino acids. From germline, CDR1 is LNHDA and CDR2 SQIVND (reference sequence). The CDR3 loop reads CASSTQGWNTEAFF.

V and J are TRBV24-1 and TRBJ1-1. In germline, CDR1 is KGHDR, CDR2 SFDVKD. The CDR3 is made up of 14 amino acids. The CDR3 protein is CATSDTGRNTEAFF.

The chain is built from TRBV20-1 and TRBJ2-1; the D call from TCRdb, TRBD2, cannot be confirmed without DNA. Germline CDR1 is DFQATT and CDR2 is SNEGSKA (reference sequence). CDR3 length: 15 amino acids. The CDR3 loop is CSARGTSGNNNEQFF.

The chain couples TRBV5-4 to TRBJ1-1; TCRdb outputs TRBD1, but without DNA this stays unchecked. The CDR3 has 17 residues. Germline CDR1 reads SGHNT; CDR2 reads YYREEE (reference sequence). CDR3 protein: CASTRQGRVLKNTEAFF.

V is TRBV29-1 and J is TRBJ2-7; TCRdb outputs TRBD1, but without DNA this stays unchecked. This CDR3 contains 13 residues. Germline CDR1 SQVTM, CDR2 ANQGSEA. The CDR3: CSGRGGGSYEQYF.

CDR3 loop: CASSYGSSGNTIYF. The rearrangement links TRBV6-6 to TRBJ1-3. CDR3 length: 14 residues. CDR1 is MNHNY and CDR2 is SVGAGI in the germline V gene (reference sequence).

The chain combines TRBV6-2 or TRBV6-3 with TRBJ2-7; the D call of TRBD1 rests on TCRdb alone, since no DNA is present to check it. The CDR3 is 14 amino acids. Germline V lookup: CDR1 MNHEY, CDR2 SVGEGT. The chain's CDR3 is CASSYLGQTSEQYF.

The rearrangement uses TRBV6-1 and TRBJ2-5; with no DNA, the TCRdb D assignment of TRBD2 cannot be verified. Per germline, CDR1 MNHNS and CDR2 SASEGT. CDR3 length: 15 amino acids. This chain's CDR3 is CASSSTGLTIETQYF.

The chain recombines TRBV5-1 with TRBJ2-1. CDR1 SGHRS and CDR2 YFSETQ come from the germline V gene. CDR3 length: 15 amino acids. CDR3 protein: CASSLALAPYNEQFF.